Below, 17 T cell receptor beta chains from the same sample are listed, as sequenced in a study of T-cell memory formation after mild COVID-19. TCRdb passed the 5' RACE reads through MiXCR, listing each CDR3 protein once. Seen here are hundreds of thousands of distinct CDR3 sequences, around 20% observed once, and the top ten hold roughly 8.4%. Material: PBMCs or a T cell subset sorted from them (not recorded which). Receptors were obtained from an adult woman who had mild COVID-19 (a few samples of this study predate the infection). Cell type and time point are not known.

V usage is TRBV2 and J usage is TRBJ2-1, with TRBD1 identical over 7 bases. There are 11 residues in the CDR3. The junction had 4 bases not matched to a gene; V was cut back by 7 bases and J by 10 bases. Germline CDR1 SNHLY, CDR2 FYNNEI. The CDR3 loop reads CASINRGEQFF. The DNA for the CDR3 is TGTGCCAGCATTAACAGGGGAGAGCAGTTCTTC.

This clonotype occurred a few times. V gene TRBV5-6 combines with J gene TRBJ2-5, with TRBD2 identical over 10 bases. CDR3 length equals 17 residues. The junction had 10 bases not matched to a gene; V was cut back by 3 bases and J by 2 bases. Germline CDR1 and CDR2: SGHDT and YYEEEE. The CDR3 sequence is CASSWGPRTSGQETQYF. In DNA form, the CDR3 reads TGTGCCAGCAGCTGGGGACCCCGGACTAGCGGACAAGAGACCCAGTACTTC.

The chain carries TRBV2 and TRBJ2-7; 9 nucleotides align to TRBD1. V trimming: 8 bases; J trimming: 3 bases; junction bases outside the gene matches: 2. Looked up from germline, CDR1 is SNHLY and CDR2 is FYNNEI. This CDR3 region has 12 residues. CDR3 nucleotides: TGTGCCAGCCGGGACAGGGTCTACGAGCAGTACTTC. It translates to CASRDRVYEQYF.

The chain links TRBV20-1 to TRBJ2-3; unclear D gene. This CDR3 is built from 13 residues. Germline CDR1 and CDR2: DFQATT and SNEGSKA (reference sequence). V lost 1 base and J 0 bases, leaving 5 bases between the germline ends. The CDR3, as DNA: TGCAGTGCTAGAGTGCCAAGCACAGATACGCAGTATTTT. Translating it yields CSARVPSTDTQYF.

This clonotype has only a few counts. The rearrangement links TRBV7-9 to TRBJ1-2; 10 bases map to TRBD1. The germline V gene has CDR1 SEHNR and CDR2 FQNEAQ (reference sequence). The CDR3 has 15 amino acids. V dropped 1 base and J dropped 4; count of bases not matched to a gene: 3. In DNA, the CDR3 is TGTGCCAGCAGCTTAGGGGACAGGGGTTTCTATGGCTACACCTTC. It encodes CASSLGDRGFYGYTF.

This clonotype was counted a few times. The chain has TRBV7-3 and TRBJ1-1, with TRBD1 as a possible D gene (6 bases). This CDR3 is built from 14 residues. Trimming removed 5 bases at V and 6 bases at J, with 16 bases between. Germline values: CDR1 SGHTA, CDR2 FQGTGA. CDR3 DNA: TGTGCCAGCAGCCTGGGACATCTGCGTCCTGAAGCTTTCTTT. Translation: CASSLGHLRPEAFF.

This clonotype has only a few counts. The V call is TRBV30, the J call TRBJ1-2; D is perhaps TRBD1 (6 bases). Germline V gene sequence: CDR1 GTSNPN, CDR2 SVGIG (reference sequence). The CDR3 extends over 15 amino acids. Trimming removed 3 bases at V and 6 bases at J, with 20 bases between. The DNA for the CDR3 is TGTGCCTGGAGCGCCCGCGGGGGGGGGCAGGATGGCTACACCTTC. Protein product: CAWSARGGGQDGYTF.

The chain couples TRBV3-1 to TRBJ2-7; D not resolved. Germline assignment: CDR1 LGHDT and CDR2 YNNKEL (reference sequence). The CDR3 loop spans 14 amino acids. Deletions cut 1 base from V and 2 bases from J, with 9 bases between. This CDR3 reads CASSQGYVPYEQYF. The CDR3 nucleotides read TGTGCCAGCAGCCAAGGGTACGTCCCCTACGAGCAGTACTTC.

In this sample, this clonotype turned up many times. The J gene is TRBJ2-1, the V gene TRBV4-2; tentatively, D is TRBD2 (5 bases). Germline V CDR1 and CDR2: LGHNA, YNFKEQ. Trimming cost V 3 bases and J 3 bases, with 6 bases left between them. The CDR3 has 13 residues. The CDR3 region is CASSHRDYNEQFF. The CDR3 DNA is TGTGCCAGCAGCCACCGGGACTACAATGAGCAGTTCTTC.

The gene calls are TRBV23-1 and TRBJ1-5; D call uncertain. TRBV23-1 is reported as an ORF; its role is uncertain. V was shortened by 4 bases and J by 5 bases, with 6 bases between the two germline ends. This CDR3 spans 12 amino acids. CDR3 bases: TGCGCCAGCAGTCCCACAGATCAGCCCCAGCATTTT. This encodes CASSPTDQPQHF.

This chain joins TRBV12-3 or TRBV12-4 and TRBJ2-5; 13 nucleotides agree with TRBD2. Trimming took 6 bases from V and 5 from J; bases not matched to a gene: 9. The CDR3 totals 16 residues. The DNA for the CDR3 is TGTGCCAGCAGCATCCTGTTACTAGCGGGGGGGGAGACCCAGTACTTC. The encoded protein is CASSILLLAGGETQYF.

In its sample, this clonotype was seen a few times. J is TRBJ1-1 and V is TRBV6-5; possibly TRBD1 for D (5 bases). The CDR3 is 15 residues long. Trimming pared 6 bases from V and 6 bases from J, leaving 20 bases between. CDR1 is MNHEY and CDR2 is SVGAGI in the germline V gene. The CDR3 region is CASRPTGGGTAEAFF. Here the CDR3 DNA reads TGTGCCAGCAGGCCTACCGGGGGGGGGACGGCTGAAGCTTTCTTT.

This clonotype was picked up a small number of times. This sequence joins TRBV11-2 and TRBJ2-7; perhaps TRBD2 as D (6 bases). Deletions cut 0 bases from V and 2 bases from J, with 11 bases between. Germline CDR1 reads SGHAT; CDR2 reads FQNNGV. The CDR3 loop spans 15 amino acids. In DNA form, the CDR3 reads TGTGCCAGCAGCTTAGAGACGACTAGGACCTACGAGCAGTACTTC. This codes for CASSLETTRTYEQYF. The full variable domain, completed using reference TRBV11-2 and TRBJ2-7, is EAGVAQSPRYKIIEKRQSVAFWCNPISGHATLYWYQQILGQGPKLLIQFQNNGVVDDSQLPKDRFSAERLKGVDSTLKIQPAKLEDSAVYLCASSLETTRTYEQYFGPGTRLTVT.

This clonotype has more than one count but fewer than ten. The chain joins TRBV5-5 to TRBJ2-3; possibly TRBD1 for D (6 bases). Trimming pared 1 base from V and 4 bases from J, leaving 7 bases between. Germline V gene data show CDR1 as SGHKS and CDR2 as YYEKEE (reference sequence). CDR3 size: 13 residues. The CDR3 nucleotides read TGTGCCAGCAGCTTGACAGGGCCAGATACGCAGTATTTT. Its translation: CASSLTGPDTQYF.

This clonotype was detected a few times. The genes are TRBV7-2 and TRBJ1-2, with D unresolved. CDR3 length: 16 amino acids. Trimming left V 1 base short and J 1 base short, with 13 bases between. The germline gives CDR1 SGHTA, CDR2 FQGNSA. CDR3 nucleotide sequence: TGTGCCAGCAGCTTAGGTTTAGCCAGAATTAACTATGGCTACACCTTC. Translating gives CASSLGLARINYGYTF.

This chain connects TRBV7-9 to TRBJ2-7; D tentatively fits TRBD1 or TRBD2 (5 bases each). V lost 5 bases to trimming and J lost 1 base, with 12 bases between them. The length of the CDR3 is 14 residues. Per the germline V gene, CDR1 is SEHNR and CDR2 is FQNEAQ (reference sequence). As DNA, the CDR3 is TGTGCCAGCAGCCCGTGGGACGGATCCTACGAGCAGTACTTC. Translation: CASSPWDGSYEQYF.

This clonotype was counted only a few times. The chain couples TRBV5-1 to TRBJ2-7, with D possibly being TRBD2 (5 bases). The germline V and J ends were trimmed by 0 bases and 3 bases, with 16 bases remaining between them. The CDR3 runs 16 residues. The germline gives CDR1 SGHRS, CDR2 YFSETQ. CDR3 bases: TGCGCCAGCAGCTTGGAATTCGGAGGTATGGGCTACGAGCAGTACTTC. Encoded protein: CASSLEFGGMGYEQYF.